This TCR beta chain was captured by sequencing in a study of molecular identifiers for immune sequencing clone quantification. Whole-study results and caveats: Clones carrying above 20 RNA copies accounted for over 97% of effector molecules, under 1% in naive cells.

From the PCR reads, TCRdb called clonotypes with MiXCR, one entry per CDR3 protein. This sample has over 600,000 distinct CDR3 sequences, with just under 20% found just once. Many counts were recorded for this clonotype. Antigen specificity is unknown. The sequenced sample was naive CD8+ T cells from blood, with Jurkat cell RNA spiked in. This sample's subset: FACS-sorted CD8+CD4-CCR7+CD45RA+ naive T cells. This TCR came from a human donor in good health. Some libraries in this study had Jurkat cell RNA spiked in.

The CDR3 loop reads CASSFRGRGGDQPQHF. CDR3 coding DNA: TGTGCCAGCAGTTTCAGGGGGCGCGGAGGGGATCAGCCCCAGCATTTT. V usage is TRBV28 and J usage is TRBJ1-5; TRBD1 agrees at 8 bases. Germline values: CDR1 MDHEN, CDR2 SYDVKM. After removal of 3 bases from V and 5 bases from J, the junction contained 9 bases not matched to a gene. The CDR3 runs 16 residues.